This is a list of T cell receptor beta chains from one sample in a study of blood T cell repertoires in COVID-19. Sequenced by immunoSEQ multiplex PCR; TCRdb stores in-frame clones only, minus some. The top ten hold over 9.5% of the sample, which has about 64,000 clones, roughly 91% seen once. Sample: PBMCs or T cells enriched from blood (not recorded which). These receptors were taken from a woman aged 40 to 49 who had recovered from COVID-19. CDR3s include the opening cysteine and the closing phenylalanine or tryptophan.

TRBJ1-2,14,TRBV13,CASSVKGVNYGYTF
TRBJ2-1,13,TRBV7-6,CASSLATGNEQFF
TRBJ2-5,15,TRBV6-5,CASSSPGQGFQTQYF
TRBJ2-3,11,TRBV25-1,CVSRGGQEQYF
TRBJ1-2,14,TRBV27,CASSFRAGYNGYTF
TRBJ1-2,14,TRBV10-3,CAITSGSGPYGYTF
TRBJ1-5,14,TRBV6-1,CASSDPPRNQPQHF
TRBJ1-2,16,TRBV5-1,CASSPGGDRGGYGYTF
TRBJ1-6,15,TRBV2,CASSIISSYNSPLHF
TRBJ2-7,15,TRBV5-4,CASSPGTSEPYEQYF
TRBJ2-5,13,TRBV7-9,CASSLGARETQYF
TRBJ1-3,15,TRBV11-2,CASSSYTASGNTIYF
TRBJ2-1,15,TRBV6-4,CASSRTSGGANEQFF
TRBJ2-7,14,TRBV11-3,CASSLDRELEAQYF
TRBJ2-5,18,TRBV25-1,CASSDGARDRPSGETQYF
TRBJ1-5,13,TRBV19,CASNSQEYQPQHF
TRBJ2-1,15,TRBV29-1,CSVGHRQAAYNEQFF
TRBJ1-2,13,TRBV18,CASSSGQGNGYTF
TRBJ2-7,15,TRBV5-5,CASSLVAGQSYEQYF
TRBJ1-1,13,TRBV7-6,CASSLYGEGEAFF
TRBJ2-1,15,TRBV7-2,CASSLALGGPNEQFF
TRBJ2-3,12,TRBV9,CASSYSADTQYF
TRBJ1-1,16,TRBV6-6,CASSWGHPSGGTEAFF
TRBJ1-1,14,TRBV11-2,CASTSPGLNTEAFF
TRBJ1-6,15,TRBV7-2,CASSPEADSNSPLHF
TRBJ1-1,15,TRBV18,CASSYGREGNTEAFF
TRBJ1-3,14,TRBV7-6,CASSLGVIGNTIYF
TRBJ1-2,12,TRBV20-1,CSASPRAGGYTF
TRBJ1-2,15,TRBV19,CASRGGGALFSGYTF
TRBJ1-6,13,TRBV9,CASGDSSNSPLHF
TRBJ2-2,14,TRBV19,CASSIGTYSGELFF
TRBJ2-7,14,TRBV5-6,CASSLRGRGHEQYF
TRBJ2-2,14,TRBV3-1/TRBV3-2,CASSQPGSAGELFF
TRBJ1-1,15,TRBV2,CASSVSSPVNTEAFF
TRBJ2-5,15,TRBV7-8,CASSLELAEQETQYF
TRBJ2-7,13,TRBV5-8,CASSFGTYNEQYF
TRBJ1-3,15,TRBV20-1,CSASQSWSSGNTIYF
TRBJ1-2,14,TRBV5-1,CASSEGQGSYGYTF
TRBJ2-5,14,TRBV19,CASSITGLVETQYF
TRBJ2-1,14,TRBV6-4,CASSDYEGDNEQFF
TRBJ1-6,15,TRBV24-1,CATSEDRGRGSPLHF
TRBJ1-1,12,TRBV7-9,CASSGGAAKGFF
TRBJ1-2,12,TRBV19,CASSTPPVGYTF
TRBJ2-7,13,TRBV6-5,CASRTLDTYEQYF
TRBJ1-3,16,TRBV18,CASSPRPYSSGNTIYF
TRBJ1-4,17,TRBV10-3,CAISEKGTTATNEKLFF
TRBJ2-5,11,TRBV7-9,CASSPVETQYF
TRBJ1-5,17,TRBV13,CASSIRQGAYSNQPQHF
TRBJ1-5,14,TRBV27,CASSIDRSNQPQHF
TRBJ2-5,14,TRBV7-9,CASSLSGIQETQYF
TRBJ2-3,14,TRBV10-3,CAIRRETATDTQYF
TRBJ1-1,13,TRBV6-1,CASSDGGDTEAFF
TRBJ2-1,15,TRBV21-1,CASRPGGGSDNEQFF
TRBJ2-1,16,TRBV6-4,CASSDLAESSYNEQFF
TRBJ1-2,13,TRBV9,CASGPNRLYGYTF